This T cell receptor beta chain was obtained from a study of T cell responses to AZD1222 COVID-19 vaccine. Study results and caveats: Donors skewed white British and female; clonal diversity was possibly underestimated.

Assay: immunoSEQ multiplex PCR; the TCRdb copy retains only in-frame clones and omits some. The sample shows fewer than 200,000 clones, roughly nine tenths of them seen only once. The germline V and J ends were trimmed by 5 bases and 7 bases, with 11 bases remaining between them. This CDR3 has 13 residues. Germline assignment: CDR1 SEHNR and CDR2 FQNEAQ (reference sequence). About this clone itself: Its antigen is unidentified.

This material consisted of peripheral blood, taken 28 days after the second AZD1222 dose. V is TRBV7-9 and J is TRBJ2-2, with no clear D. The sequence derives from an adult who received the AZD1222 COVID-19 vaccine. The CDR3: CASSAPRVGELFF. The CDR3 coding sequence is TGTGCCAGCAGCGCCCCTAGAGTCGGGGAGCTGTTTTTT.